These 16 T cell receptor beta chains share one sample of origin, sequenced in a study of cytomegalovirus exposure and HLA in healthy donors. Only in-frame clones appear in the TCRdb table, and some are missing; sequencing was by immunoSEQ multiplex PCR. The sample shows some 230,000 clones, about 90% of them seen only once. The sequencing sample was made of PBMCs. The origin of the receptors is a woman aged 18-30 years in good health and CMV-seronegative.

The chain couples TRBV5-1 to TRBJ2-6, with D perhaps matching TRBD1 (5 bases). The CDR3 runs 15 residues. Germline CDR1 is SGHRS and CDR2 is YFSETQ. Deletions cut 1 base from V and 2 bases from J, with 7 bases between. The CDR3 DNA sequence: TGCGCCAGCAGCTTGAGGGGTCCTGGGGCCAACGTCCTGACTTTC. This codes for CASSLRGPGANVLTF. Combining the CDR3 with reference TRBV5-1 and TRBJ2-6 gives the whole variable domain KAGVTQTPRYLIKTRGQQVTLSCSPISGHRSVSWYQQTPGQGLQFLFEYFSETQRNKGNFPGRFSGRQFSNSRSEMNVSTLELGDSALYLCASSLRGPGANVLTFGAGSRLTVL.

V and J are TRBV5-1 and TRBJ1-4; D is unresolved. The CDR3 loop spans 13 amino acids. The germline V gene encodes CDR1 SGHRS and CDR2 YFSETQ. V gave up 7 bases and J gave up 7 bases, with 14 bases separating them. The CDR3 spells CASSGLEGEKLFF. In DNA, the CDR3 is TGCGCCAGCTCGGGCCTGGAGGGTGAAAAACTGTTTTTT.

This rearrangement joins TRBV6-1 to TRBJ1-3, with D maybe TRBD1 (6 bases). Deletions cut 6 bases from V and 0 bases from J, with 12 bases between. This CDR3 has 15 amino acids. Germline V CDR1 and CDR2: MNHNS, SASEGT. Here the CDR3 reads CASRTTGPSGNTIYF. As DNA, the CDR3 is TGTGCCAGCAGGACCACAGGGCCCTCTGGAAACACCATATATTTT.

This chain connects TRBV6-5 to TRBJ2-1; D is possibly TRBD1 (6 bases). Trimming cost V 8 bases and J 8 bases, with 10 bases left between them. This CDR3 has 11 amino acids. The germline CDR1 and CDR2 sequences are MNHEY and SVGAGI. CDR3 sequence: CASYREHEQFF. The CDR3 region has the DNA TGTGCCAGCTACAGGGAACATGAGCAGTTCTTC.

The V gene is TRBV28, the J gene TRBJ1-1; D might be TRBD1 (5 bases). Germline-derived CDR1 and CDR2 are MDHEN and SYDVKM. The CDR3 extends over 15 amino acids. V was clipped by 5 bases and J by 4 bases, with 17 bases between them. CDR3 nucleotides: TGTGCCAGCAGTGTGGGGGGTGTGATGCTCACTGAAGCTTTCTTT. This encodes CASSVGGVMLTEAFF.

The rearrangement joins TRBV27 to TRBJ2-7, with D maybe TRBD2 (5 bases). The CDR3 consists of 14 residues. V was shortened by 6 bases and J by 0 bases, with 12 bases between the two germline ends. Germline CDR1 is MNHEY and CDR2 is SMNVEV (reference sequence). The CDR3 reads CASRGSASSYEQYF. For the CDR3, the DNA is TGTGCCAGCAGAGGGAGCGCAAGCTCCTACGAGCAGTACTTC.

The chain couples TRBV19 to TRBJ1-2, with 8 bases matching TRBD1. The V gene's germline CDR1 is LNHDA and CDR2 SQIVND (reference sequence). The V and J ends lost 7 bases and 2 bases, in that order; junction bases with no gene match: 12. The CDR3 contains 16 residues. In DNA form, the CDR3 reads TGTGCCAGTATATCAACCATCCGGACAGGGAACTATGGCTACACCTTC. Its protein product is CASISTIRTGNYGYTF.

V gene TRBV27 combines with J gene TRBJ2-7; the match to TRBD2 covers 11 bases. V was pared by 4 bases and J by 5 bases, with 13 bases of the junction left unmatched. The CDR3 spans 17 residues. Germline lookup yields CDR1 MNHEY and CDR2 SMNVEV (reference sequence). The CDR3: CASSSKRLAGSPDEQYF. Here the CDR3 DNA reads TGTGCCAGCAGTTCCAAACGACTAGCGGGATCCCCTGACGAGCAGTACTTC.

CDR3 protein: CASSFSGVSNYGYTF. CDR3 sequence (DNA): TGTGCCAGCAGCTTCTCAGGGGTGTCGAACTATGGCTACACCTTC. This chain joins TRBV5-4 and TRBJ1-2; weak D call: TRBD1 (6 bases). Trimming took off 2 bases at V and 2 bases at J, with 13 bases between the two ends. This CDR3 contains 15 residues. CDR1 and CDR2 (germline): SGHNT, YYREEE (reference sequence). The complete variable domain, with remaining parts taken from reference TRBV5-4 and TRBJ1-2, reads ETGVTQSPTHLIKTRGQQVTLRCSSQSGHNTVSWYQQALGQGPQFIFQYYREEENGRGNFPPRFSGLQFPNYSSELNVNALELDDSALYLCASSFSGVSNYGYTFGSGTRLTVV.

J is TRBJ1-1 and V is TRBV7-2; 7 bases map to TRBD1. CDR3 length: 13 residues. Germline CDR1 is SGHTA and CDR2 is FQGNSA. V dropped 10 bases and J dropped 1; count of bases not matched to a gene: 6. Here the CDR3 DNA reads TGTGCCATTTCGGACAGGACGAACACTGAAGCTTTCTTT. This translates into CAISDRTNTEAFF.

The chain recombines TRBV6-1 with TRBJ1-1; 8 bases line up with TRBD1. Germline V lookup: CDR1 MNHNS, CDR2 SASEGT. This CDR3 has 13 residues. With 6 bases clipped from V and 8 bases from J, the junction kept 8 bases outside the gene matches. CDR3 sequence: CASSPGTGPEAFF. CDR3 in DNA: TGTGCCAGCAGCCCTGGGACAGGTCCGGAAGCTTTCTTT.

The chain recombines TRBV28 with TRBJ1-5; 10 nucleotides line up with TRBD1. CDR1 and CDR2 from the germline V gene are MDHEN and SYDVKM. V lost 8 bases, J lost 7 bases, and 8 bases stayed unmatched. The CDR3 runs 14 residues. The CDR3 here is CASVSGTGAQPQHF. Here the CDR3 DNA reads TGTGCCAGCGTTTCCGGGACAGGGGCCCAGCCCCAGCATTTT.

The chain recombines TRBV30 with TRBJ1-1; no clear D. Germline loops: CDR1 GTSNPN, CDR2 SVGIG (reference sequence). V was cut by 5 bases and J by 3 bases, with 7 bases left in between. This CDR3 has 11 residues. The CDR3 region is CAWGPYTEAFF. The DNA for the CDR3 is TGTGCCTGGGGGCCCTACACTGAAGCTTTCTTT.

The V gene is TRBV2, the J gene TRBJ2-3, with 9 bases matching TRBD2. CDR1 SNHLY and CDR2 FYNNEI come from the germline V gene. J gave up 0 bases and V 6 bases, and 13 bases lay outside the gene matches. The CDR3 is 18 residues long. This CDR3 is CASSSPLSGRFSTDTQYF. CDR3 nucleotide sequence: TGTGCCAGCAGCTCACCTCTTAGCGGGAGATTTAGCACAGATACGCAGTATTTT.

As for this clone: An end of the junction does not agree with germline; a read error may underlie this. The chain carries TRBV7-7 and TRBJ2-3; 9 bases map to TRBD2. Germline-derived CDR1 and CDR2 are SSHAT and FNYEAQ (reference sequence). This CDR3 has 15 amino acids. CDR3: CASSPLDSGSNTQYF. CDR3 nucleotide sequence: TGTGCTAGCAGCCCCCTGGATAGCGGGAGCAATACGCAGTATTTT.

In DNA form, the CDR3 reads TGTGCCAGCAGCTCCCCCCGGGGTACGGACACCGGGGAGCTGTTTTTT. Residues: CASSSPRGTDTGELFF. This chain links TRBV11-3 with TRBJ2-2, with a possible D match to TRBD2 (5 bases). The V gene lost 4 bases and the J gene lost 3 bases, with 15 bases spanning the gap. This CDR3 is 16 amino acids long. CDR1 SGHNT and CDR2 YENEEA come from the germline V gene.